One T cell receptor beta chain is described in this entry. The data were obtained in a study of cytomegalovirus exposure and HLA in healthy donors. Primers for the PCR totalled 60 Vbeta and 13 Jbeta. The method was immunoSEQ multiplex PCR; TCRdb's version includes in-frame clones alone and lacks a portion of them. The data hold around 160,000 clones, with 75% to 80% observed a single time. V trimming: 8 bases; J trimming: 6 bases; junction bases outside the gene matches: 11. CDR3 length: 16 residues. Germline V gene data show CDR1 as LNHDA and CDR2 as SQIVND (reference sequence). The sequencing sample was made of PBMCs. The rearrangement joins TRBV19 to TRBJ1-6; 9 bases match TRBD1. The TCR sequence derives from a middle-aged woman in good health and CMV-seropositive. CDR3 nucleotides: TGTGCCAGTGCCCTACAGGGGGCTCCCGCTAATTCACCCCTCCACTTT. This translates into CASALQGAPANSPLHF.